This T cell receptor beta chain was obtained from a study of control samples from healthy donors and cancer patients. Some clones are missing from TCRdb's copy, which holds only in-frame ones; the method was immunoSEQ multiplex PCR. This table has about 79,000 clones, approximately 93% appearing once. The sequence came from a woman in her forties with lung cancer. Sequencing was carried out using PBMCs.

The DNA for the CDR3 is TGCGCCAGCAGCTCCCTCGTCGGACATTCTGAAGCTTTCTTT. Translated, it gives CASSSLVGHSEAFF. The V and J genes are TRBV5-1 and TRBJ1-1; TRBD1 might be the D (5 bases). CDR1 is SGHRS and CDR2 is YFSETQ in the germline V gene. V lost 3 bases and J 6 bases, leaving 15 bases between the germline ends. The CDR3 contains 14 residues.